These 19 T cell receptor beta chains share one sample of origin, sequenced in a study of Ad26.COV2.S vaccination and SARS-CoV-2 variants. Treatment described: about 20 received Ad26.COV2.S at low or high dose, single or two shots; roughly five received placebo; per-sample allocation not given. Samples were taken on day 63 after the first vaccine or placebo injection. Libraries were prepared by immunoSEQ multiplex PCR; TCRdb keeps only in-frame clonotypes and omits some of them. Altogether 350,000 to 450,000 clones are present, approximately 83% being singletons, with the ten largest covering approximately 7%. Sequences were derived from peripheral blood, sampled in a trial of Ad26.COV2.S vaccine versus placebo. These receptors all come from a person aged 18 to 59 who received the Ad26.COV2.S COVID-19 vaccine or a placebo.

The chain joins TRBV5-4 to TRBJ2-1, with D unresolved. Germline V lookup: CDR1 SGHNT, CDR2 YYREEE (reference sequence). The CDR3 runs to 15 residues. The V and J ends lost 2 bases and 8 bases respectively, with 17 bases between them. CDR3 DNA sequence: TGTGCCAGCAGCTTCGCCGGGCCAAAGGTCCATGAGCAGTTCTTC. It yields the protein CASSFAGPKVHEQFF.

This chain connects TRBV2 to TRBJ2-4; 8 nucleotides line up with TRBD2. CDR3 length: 13 amino acids. The junction had 4 bases not matched to a gene; V was cut back by 6 bases and J by 6 bases. Per the germline V gene, CDR1 is SNHLY and CDR2 is FYNNEI. CDR3 protein: CASRREVRNIQYF. The CDR3 bases are TGTGCCAGCAGGCGGGAGGTGAGAAACATTCAGTACTTC.

This chain links TRBV19 with TRBJ2-7, with 9 bases matching TRBD2. Germline V gene lookup returns CDR1 LNHDA and CDR2 SQIVND (reference sequence). V lost 3 bases, J lost 3 bases, and 6 bases stayed unmatched. The CDR3 length is 15 residues. For the CDR3, the DNA is TGTGCCAGTAGTATGGCGGGGGGGCAGGGCTACGAGCAGTACTTC. As protein: CASSMAGGQGYEQYF. The full variable domain, completed using reference TRBV19 and TRBJ2-7, is DGGITQSPKYLFRKEGQNVTLSCEQNLNHDAMYWYRQDPGQGLRLIYYSQIVNDFQKGDIAEGYSVSREKKESFPLTVTSAQKNPTAFYLCASSMAGGQGYEQYFGPGTRLTVT.

J is TRBJ2-3 and V is TRBV5-1; a possible D gene is TRBD1 (5 bases). The CDR3 is made up of 14 amino acids. The germline V gene encodes CDR1 SGHRS and CDR2 YFSETQ. V was pared by 0 bases and J by 4 bases, with 9 bases between. For the CDR3, the DNA is TGCGCCAGCAGCTTGGGGACACTTTCAGATACGCAGTATTTT. Amino acid sequence: CASSLGTLSDTQYF.

The J gene is TRBJ1-4, the V gene TRBV29-1; TRBD1 matches at 7 bases. V shed 6 bases, J shed 12 bases, and the junction held 13 bases outside the gene matches. CDR3 length equals 13 residues. Germline V gene lookup returns CDR1 SQVTM and CDR2 ANQGSEA. The CDR3 loop is CSVLGTEGPELFF. The CDR3 DNA reads as TGCAGCGTACTGGGGACAGAGGGACCGGAACTGTTTTTT.

This clone showed up just a few times. This chain links TRBV6-2 or TRBV6-3 with TRBJ1-5; possible D gene TRBD1, 6 bases. The CDR3 totals 16 residues. V was shortened by 3 bases and J by 1 base, with 13 bases between the two germline ends. Germline V gives CDR1 MNHEY, CDR2 SVGEGT. CDR3 residues: CASSYFDRRSNQPQHF. DNA for the CDR3: TGTGCCAGCAGTTATTTTGACAGGAGAAGCAATCAGCCCCAGCATTTT.

The chain uses TRBV6-5 and TRBJ1-2, with D uncertain. CDR1 and CDR2 (germline): MNHEY, SVGAGI. V was clipped by 0 bases and J by 6 bases, with 8 bases between them. The CDR3 sequence is 13 residues long. The CDR3 sequence: CASSYSGPDGYTF. The CDR3 DNA is TGTGCCAGCAGTTACTCCGGGCCCGATGGCTACACCTTC.

This sequence joins TRBV6-4 and TRBJ2-1, with 9 bases matching TRBD2. CDR3 size: 16 residues. CDR1 is MRHNA, CDR2 SNTAGT, per germline. V shed 0 bases and J 4 bases; nucleotides not matched to a gene: 4. The CDR3 region is CASSDSVAGAYNEQFF. The CDR3 region has the DNA TGTGCCAGCAGTGACTCCGTAGCGGGGGCTTACAATGAGCAGTTCTTC.

A remark on this clone: Other nucleotide sequences in the sample specify the same CDR3. This chain links TRBV9 with TRBJ1-2, with unresolved D. CDR1 is SGDLS, CDR2 YYNGEE, per germline. The V end lost 0 bases, the J end lost 5 bases, and 5 bases lay between the germline ends. The CDR3 sequence is 12 residues long. This CDR3 reads CASSVGGYGYTF. In DNA, the CDR3 is TGTGCCAGCAGCGTAGGGGGTTATGGCTACACCTTC.

This rearrangement joins TRBV2 to TRBJ2-7, with a possible D match to TRBD2 (6 bases). Trimming cost V 4 bases and J 3 bases, with 10 bases left between them. The CDR3 covers 13 residues. CDR1 and CDR2 (germline): SNHLY, FYNNEI. CDR3 nucleotides: TGTGCCAGCAGTGCTGGGGGGTACTACGAGCAGTACTTC. Its protein is CASSAGGYYEQYF.

The table lists this clone with a count of one. As DNA, the CDR3 is TGTGCCAGCAGCTCGGACGCATGGGGGCAAGCGCAGTATTTT. Its translation: CASSSDAWGQAQYF. V is TRBV5-4 and J is TRBJ2-3; TRBD1 is a possible D gene (6 bases). Germline V lookup: CDR1 SGHNT, CDR2 YYREEE (reference sequence). V was clipped by 3 bases and J by 10 bases, with 18 bases between them. This CDR3 is built from 14 residues.

The V call is TRBV3-1 (or the pseudogene TRBV3-2), the J call TRBJ2-2; TRBD2 agrees at 7 bases. Germline-derived CDR1 and CDR2 are LGHDT and YNNKEL (reference sequence). The V and J ends lost 1 base and 4 bases, in that order; junction bases with no gene match: 9. This CDR3 is built from 17 residues. The CDR3: CASSQASGLVGTGELFF. Here the CDR3 DNA reads TGTGCCAGCAGCCAAGCCAGTGGACTAGTTGGCACCGGGGAGCTGTTTTTT.

The V call is TRBV6-2 or TRBV6-3, the J call TRBJ1-6; 7 bases match TRBD1. With V trimmed by 6 bases and J by 16 bases, 6 bases remained unmatched. The CDR3 totals 11 residues. Germline values: CDR1 MNHEY, CDR2 SVGEGT. CDR3 loop: CASSTQGLLHF. CDR3 coding DNA: TGTGCCAGCAGCACACAGGGGCTTCTCCACTTT.

The chain has TRBV27 and TRBJ2-7, with D unresolved. The CDR3 covers 14 residues. Germline loops: CDR1 MNHEY, CDR2 SMNVEV (reference sequence). V was trimmed by 8 bases and J by 2 bases, leaving 16 bases between them. The CDR3 DNA follows: TGTGCCAGCGGGGTGTTTGGTATCCCCTACGAGCAGTACTTC. Protein sequence: CASGVFGIPYEQYF.

This clone showed up just a few times. This chain joins TRBV13 and TRBJ1-2; D remains ambiguous. The CDR3 covers 15 residues. Germline CDR1 PRHDT, CDR2 FYEKMQ (reference sequence). Between the trimmed V and J ends, which lost 5 bases and 8 bases, there was a span of 21 bases. The CDR3 spells CASSPQIPSRGGYTF. The CDR3 DNA is TGTGCCAGCAGCCCGCAAATCCCGTCTCGTGGGGGCTACACCTTC. The variable domain in full, completed from reference TRBV13 and TRBJ1-2, reads AAGVIQSPRHLIKEKRETATLKCYPIPRHDTVYWYQQGPGQDPQFLISFYEKMQSDKGSIPDRFSAQQFSDYHSELNMSSLELGDSALYFCASSPQIPSRGGYTFGSGTRLTVV.

The chain recombines TRBV6-2 or TRBV6-3 with TRBJ1-2; 7 bases fit TRBD1. This CDR3 is built from 12 residues. Trimming took 5 bases from V and 8 from J; bases not matched to a gene: 5. Germline CDR1 reads MNHEY; CDR2 reads SVGEGT. CDR3 bases: TGTGCCAGCAGTCCGGGACAGAGGGGCTACACCTTC. Translation: CASSPGQRGYTF.

This clone was counted a few times. The V call is TRBV4-1, the J call TRBJ2-7; 7 nucleotides match TRBD1. V shed 4 bases and J 2 bases; nucleotides not matched to a gene: 8. Germline-derived CDR1 and CDR2 are MGHRA and YSYEKL. This CDR3 comprises 15 residues. The CDR3 DNA reads TGCGCCAGCAGCCTAGATTACAGGGGCCCCTACGAGCAGTACTTC. Protein product: CASSLDYRGPYEQYF.

V usage is TRBV11-2 and J usage is TRBJ2-5; 13 nucleotides line up with TRBD2. Germline values: CDR1 SGHAT, CDR2 FQNNGV. After removal of 5 bases from V and 5 bases from J, the junction contained 11 bases not matched to a gene. The CDR3 length is 17 residues. Here the CDR3 reads CASSLGLAGVGRETQYF. The CDR3 DNA follows: TGTGCCAGCAGCCTAGGACTAGCGGGAGTTGGCAGGGAGACCCAGTACTTC.

This clone occurred once. Other DNA sequences within the sample encode an identical CDR3. V and J are TRBV7-9 and TRBJ2-3; unclear D gene. Germline values: CDR1 SEHNR, CDR2 FQNEAQ (reference sequence). The V and J ends lost 5 bases and 3 bases respectively, with 3 bases between them. The CDR3 spans 11 residues. CDR3 region: CASSPTDTQYF. The CDR3 DNA reads TGTGCCAGCAGCCCAACAGATACGCAGTATTTT.